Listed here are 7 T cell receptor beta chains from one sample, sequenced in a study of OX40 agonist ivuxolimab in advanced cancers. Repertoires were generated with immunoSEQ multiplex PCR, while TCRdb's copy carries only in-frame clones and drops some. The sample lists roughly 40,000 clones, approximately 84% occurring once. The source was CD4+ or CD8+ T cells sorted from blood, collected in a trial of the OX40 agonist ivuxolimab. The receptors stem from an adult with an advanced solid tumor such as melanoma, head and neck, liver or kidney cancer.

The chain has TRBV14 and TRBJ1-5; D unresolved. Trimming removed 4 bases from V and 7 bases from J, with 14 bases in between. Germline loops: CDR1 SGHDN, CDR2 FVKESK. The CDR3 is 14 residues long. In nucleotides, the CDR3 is TGTGCCAGCAGCCCCGAAGGTAGGAGGCAGCCCCAGCATTTT. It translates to CASSPEGRRQPQHF.

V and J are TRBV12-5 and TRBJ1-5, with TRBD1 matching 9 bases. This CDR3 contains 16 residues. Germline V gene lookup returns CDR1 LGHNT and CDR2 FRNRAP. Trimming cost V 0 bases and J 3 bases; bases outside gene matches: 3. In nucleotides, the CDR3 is TGTGCTAGTGGTTTGGTGGGGACAGGGAACAATCAGCCCCAGCATTTT. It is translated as CASGLVGTGNNQPQHF.

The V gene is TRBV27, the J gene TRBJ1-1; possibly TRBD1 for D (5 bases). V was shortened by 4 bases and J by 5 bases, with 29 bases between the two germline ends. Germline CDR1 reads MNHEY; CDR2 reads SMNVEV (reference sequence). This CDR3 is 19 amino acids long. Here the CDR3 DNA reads TGTGCCAGCAGTTCGTCGACAGAGGGTCCTAGGGAGAGGGAAACTGAAGCTTTCTTT. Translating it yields CASSSSTEGPRERETEAFF.

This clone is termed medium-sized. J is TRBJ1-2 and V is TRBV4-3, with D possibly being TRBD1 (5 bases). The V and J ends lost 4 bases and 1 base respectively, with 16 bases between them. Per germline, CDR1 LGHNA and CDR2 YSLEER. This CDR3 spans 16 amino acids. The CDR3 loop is CASSPSFRGSNYGYTF. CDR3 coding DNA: TGCGCCAGCAGCCCATCATTTAGGGGTAGTAACTATGGCTACACCTTC.

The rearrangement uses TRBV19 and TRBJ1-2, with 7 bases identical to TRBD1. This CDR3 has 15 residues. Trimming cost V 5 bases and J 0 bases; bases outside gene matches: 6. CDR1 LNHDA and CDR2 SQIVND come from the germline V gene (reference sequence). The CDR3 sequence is CASSEGQPTNYGYTF. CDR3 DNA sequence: TGTGCCAGTAGTGAGGGACAGCCCACTAACTATGGCTACACCTTC.

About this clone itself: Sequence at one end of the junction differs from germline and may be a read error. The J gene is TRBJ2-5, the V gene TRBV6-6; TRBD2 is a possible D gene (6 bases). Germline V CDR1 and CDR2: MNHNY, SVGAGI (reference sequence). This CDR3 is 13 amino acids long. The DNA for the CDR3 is TGTGCCGGCAGTCCCGGGGGTCAAGAGACCCAGTACTTC. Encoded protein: CAGSPGGQETQYF.

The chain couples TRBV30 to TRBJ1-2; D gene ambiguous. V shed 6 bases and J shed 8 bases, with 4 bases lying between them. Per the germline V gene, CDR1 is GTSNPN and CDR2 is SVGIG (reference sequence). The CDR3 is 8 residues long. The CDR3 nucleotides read TGTGCCTGTACCGGCTACACCTTC. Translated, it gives CACTGYTF.